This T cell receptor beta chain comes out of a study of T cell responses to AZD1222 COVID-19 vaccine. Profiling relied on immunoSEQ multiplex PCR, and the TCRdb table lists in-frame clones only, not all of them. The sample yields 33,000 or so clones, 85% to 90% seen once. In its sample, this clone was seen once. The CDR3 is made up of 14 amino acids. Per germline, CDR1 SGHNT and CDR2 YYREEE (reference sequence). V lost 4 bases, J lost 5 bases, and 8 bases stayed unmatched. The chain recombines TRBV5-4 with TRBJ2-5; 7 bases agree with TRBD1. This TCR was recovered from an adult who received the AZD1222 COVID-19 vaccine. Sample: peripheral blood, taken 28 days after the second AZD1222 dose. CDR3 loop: CASSPLQGLETQYF. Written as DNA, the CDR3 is TGTGCCAGCAGCCCCTTACAGGGGTTGGAGACCCAGTACTTC.